Detailed here is one TCR beta chain. This sample is drawn from a study of shared clonotypes between healthy human individuals. Healthy HIV-negative adults with no recent acute infections or vaccinations were recruited as donors. CDR1 and CDR2 (germline): SNHLY, FYNNEI. This CDR3 is 15 amino acids long. With V trimmed by 6 bases and J by 0 bases, 6 bases remained unmatched. Here immunoSEQ multiplex PCR was the method, and the copy in TCRdb shows in-frame clones only, minus some. Of hundreds of thousands of clones listed, roughly 70% are singletons. This TCR came from a woman between 25 and 40 years old in good health. V gene TRBV2 combines with J gene TRBJ2-7; 9 nucleotides align to TRBD1. Sequenced input: memory CD4+ T cells sorted from blood. Subset specified: CD45RA-negative fraction. CDR3 sequence reads: CASSAQGASSYEQYF. Here the CDR3 DNA reads TGTGCCAGCAGCGCACAGGGGGCAAGCTCCTACGAGCAGTACTTC. Together with reference TRBV2 and TRBJ2-7, the CDR3 gives the full variable domain: EPEVTQTPSHQVTQMGQEVILRCVPISNHLYFYWYRQILGQKVEFLVSFYNNEISEKSEIFDDQFSVERPDGSNFTLKIRSTKLEDSAMYFCASSAQGASSYEQYFGPGTRLTVT.